One T cell receptor (beta chain) is described in this entry. The sample comes from a study of blood T cell repertoires in COVID-19. Under the authors' procedure: From reference gene primer amplification, estimates of nucleated cell counts were derived. Clones were sequenced by immunoSEQ multiplex PCR, and TCRdb holds only the in-frame ones, with some missing. For V, J and clone size, that table is used; D and trimming come from the DNA. In the table there are 200,000 to 300,000 clones, about nine tenths of which are singletons. The CDR3 length is 13 residues. The germline V gene encodes CDR1 KGHSH and CDR2 LQKENI. The V gene lost 3 bases and the J gene lost 1 base, with 4 bases spanning the gap. The participants were between about 18 and 90 years old and came from 24 US areas. Cohorts were assigned according to the clinical history that participants reported.

The rearrangement uses TRBV18 and TRBJ1-5; no reliable D call. Sample: PBMCs or T cells enriched from blood (not recorded which). The receptor was isolated from a man aged 35-49 years who had recovered from COVID-19. This chain's CDR3 is CASSPTSNQPQHF. For the CDR3, the DNA is TGTGCCAGCTCACCTACAAGCAATCAGCCCCAGCATTTT.